This TCR beta chain was found in a study of shared clonotypes between healthy human individuals. General study points: Apart from blood, nothing was sampled; tissue repertoires likely differ. Naive CD4 clonotypes overlapped across a few donors at approximately 4.5%.

With respect to this clone: Its antigen is currently unknown.

All the donors were Caucasian adults who lived in Nashville, Tennessee. Germline-derived CDR1 and CDR2 are SGHNT and YYREEE (reference sequence). The ends were cut back, 7 bases at V and 8 bases at J, with 13 bases in the middle. This CDR3 spans 13 amino acids. Original methodology: Filtering was not the same, since immunoSEQ gave junction-only sequences without quality scores. Some clones are missing from TCRdb's copy, which holds only in-frame ones; the method was immunoSEQ multiplex PCR. That table furnishes V, J and clone size, whereas the DNA furnished D and trimming. The data contain roughly 2.5 million clones, just over 90% of them singletons.

The chain recombines TRBV5-4 with TRBJ1-6, with a tentative D call TRBD1 (5 bases). This TCR was recovered from a man aged 18 to 35 in good health. The sequencing input was naive CD4+ T cells sorted from blood. Subset specified: CD45RA+ positively selected. DNA for the CDR3: TGTGCCAGCCGTAAGGACACCTATTCACCCCTCCACTTT. Amino acid sequence: CASRKDTYSPLHF.